This TCR beta chain was identified during a study of PD-1 blockade in classical Hodgkin lymphoma. Each and every patient relapsed after autologous stem cell transplantation, and patients got differing brentuximab vedotin exposure. Profiling relied on immunoSEQ multiplex PCR, and the TCRdb table lists in-frame clones only, not all of them. This table has roughly 140,000 clones, about four fifths appearing once. The length of the CDR3 is 17 residues. Per the germline V gene, CDR1 is LGHNA and CDR2 is YNFKEQ. Trimming left V 0 bases short and J 3 bases short, with 18 bases between. This chain uses TRBV4-2 with TRBJ2-7, with D perhaps matching TRBD1 (5 bases). This specimen was peripheral blood mononuclear cells (PBMCs), taken before the second cycle of nivolumab. This TCR was recovered from a human donor with classical Hodgkin lymphoma. The CDR3 DNA reads as TGTGCCAGCAGCCAAGAGTTAGTCGGGTGGCAGGGCTACGAGCAGTACTTC. This translates into CASSQELVGWQGYEQYF.